Each of the 4 T cell receptor beta chains below was sequenced from the same sample in a study of blood T cell repertoires in COVID-19 (dated by TCRdb to 2018 to 2020). Library preparation used the immunoSEQ multiplex PCR assay. This is the immuneACCESS table as TCRdb keeps it, with only in-frame sequences that have V and J called. A part of the clones is gone; compared with another copy, unresolved V genes explain less than half, and the rest is unexplained. This sample is represented by about 370,000 clones; 80% to 90% of them were singletons. Jointly, the top ten make up 1% of the sample. What was sequenced was PBMCs or T cells enriched from blood (not recorded which). The receptors here all came from a man in his late teens or twenties who had recovered from COVID-19.

The rearrangement joins TRBV5-5 to TRBJ2-2, with 12 bases aligning to TRBD2. Germline CDR1 is SGHKS and CDR2 is YYEKEE (reference sequence). CDR3 length: 16 amino acids. V was clipped by 0 bases and J by 4 bases; unmatched bases: 1. CDR3 DNA sequence: TGTGCCAGCAGCTTGGTGACTAGCGGGAGCACCGGGGAGCTGTTTTTT. This encodes CASSLVTSGSTGELFF. Variable domain in full (rest from reference TRBV5-5 and TRBJ2-2): DAGVTQSPTHLIKTRGQQVTLRCSPISGHKSVSWYQQVLGQGPQFIFQYYEKEERGRGNFPDRFSARQFPNYSSELNVNALLLGDSALYLCASSLVTSGSTGELFFGEGSRLTVL.

This rearrangement joins TRBV5-4 to TRBJ2-5; 8 bases are shared with TRBD2. This CDR3 contains 16 residues. The ends lost 2 bases at V and 2 bases at J; junction bases unmatched: 8. Germline CDR1 SGHNT, CDR2 YYREEE (reference sequence). This CDR3 reads CASSFMAGGSQETQYF. In DNA form, the CDR3 reads TGTGCCAGCAGCTTTATGGCGGGGGGCTCACAAGAGACCCAGTACTTC.

The chain couples TRBV7-3 to TRBJ2-3, with TRBD2 identical over 9 bases. V was pared by 2 bases and J by 3 bases, with 9 bases of the junction left unmatched. The CDR3 contains 17 residues. CDR1 and CDR2 (germline): SGHTA, FQGTGA. The CDR3 loop is CASSLAGGPPSTDTQYF. CDR3 nucleotide sequence: TGTGCCAGCAGCTTAGCGGGGGGGCCCCCTTCTACAGATACGCAGTATTTT.

CDR3 protein: CASSLIPPTETGATGELFF. CDR3 DNA: TGTGCCAGCAGCTTAATTCCTCCGACCGAGACAGGGGCCACCGGGGAGCTGTTTTTT. This chain joins TRBV7-6 and TRBJ2-2; the match to TRBD1 covers 8 bases. The CDR3 is 19 residues long. Germline loops: CDR1 SGHVS, CDR2 FNYEAQ. After removal of 2 bases from V and 4 bases from J, the junction contained 15 bases not matched to a gene.